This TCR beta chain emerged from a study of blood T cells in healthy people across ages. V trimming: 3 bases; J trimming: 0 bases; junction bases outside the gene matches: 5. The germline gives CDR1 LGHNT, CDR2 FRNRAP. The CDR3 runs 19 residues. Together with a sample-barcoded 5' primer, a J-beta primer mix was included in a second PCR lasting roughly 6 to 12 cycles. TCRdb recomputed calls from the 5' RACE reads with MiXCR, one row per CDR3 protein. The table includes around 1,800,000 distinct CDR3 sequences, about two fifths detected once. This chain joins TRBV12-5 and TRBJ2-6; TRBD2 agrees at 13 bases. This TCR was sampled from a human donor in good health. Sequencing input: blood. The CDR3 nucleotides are TGTGCTAGTGGTTTCACTAGCGGGGGGGCTACCTCTGGGGCCAACGTCCTGACTTTC. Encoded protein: CASGFTSGGATSGANVLTF.